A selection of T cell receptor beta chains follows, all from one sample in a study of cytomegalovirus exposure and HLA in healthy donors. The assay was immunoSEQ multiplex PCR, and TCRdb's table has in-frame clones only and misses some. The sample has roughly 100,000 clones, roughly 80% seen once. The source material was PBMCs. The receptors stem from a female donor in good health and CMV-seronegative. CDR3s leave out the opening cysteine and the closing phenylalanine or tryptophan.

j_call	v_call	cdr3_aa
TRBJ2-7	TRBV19	ASSRQVAYEQY
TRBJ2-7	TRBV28	ASRGYSTSGTHEYEQY
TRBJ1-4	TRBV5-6	ASSLTGQGYNEKLF
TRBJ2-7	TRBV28	ASSFGRTPRGEQY
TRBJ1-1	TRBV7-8	ASSLAQGSPTMTEAF
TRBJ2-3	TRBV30	AWSVMRLAGVRDTQY
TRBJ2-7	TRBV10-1	ASSEGTGAAYEQY
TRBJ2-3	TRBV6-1	ASSSRTDTQY
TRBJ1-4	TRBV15	ATSRDSGEKLF
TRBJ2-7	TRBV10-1	ASGNSYEQY
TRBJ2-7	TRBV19	ASSIGTSGSFYEQY
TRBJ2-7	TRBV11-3	ASALAGGDEQY
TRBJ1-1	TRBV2	ASSQVQVNTEAF
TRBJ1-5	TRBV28	ASSGTGGNQPQH
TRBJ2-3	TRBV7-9	ASRGEFSTDTQY
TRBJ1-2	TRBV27	ASSSLGGVGYT
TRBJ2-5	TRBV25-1	ASSEPQRGGLETQY
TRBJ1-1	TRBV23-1	ASSQPGQGAMNTEAF
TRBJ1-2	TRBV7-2	ASSLAGQGFYGYT
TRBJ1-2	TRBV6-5	ASSTFDRRYGYT
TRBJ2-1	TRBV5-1	ASRSGYDYNEQF
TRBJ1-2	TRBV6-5	ASSLRDRGGGYT
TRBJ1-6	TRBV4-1	ASNPRLTGGSPLH
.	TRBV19	VSSTAGQGISYEQY
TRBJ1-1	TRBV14	ASSQVGTGGRTEAF
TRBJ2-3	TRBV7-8	ASSLGIGLAVTDTQY
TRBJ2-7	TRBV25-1	ASTQGQGAYEQY
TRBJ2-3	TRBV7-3	ASSLKGSGTDTQY
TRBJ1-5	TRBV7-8	ASSLVDTNQPQH
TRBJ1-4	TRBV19	ASSGDRSREKLF
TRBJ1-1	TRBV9	ASSEYRVNTEAF
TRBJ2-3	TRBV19	ASSQLAGGTDTQY
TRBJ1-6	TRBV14	ASSRRVGDYNSPLH
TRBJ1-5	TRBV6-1	ASSARDRGLYQPQH
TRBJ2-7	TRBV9	ASSPRGSSQSYEQY
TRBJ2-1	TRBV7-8	ASSKTGVYNEQF
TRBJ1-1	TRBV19	ASSADRGGTEAF
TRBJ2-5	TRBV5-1	ASSLDPMGLAARKLGSETQY
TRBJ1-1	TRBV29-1	SVQPGGAF
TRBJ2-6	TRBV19	ASLMGARGRLSGANVLT
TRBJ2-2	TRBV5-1	ASSLDRGGTGELF
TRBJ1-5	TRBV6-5	ASSYSGGNQPQH
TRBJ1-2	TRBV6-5	ASRPGGRGDGYT
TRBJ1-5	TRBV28	ASSSTGSNQPQH
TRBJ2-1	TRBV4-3	ASSQRLQGDFAF
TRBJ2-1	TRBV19	ASSTLTGSRGGHEQF
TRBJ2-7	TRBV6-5	ASSYGTGDEQY
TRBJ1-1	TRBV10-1	ASSRRPGTEAF
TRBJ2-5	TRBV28	ASSPGGGLTETQY
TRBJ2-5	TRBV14	ASSQDRGGKETQY
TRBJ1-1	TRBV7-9	ASSRGQGMNTEAF
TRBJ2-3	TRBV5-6	ASSAPGLAGGDTQY
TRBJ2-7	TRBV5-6	ASSFGLGQPYEQY
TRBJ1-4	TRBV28	ASSPQPKREKLF
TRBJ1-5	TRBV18	ASSDRGRDQPQH
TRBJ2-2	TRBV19	ASTAGGELF